The following is a T cell receptor (beta chain) sequence with its context. These data come from a study of long-term antiretroviral therapy in people with HIV. The CDR3 contains 11 residues. Trimming at V came to 6 bases and at J to 8 bases, leaving 3 bases not matched to a gene. Germline loops: CDR1 MNHNY, CDR2 SVGAGI (reference sequence). Version v3.0 of the immunoSEQ assay was performed at survey level. TCRdb keeps only in-frame clones here, not all; method: immunoSEQ multiplex PCR. The repertoire includes about 16,000 clones, roughly 84% of them detected once, and about 5.2% sits in the top ten. Sequenced material: unsorted PBMCs, taken 0.5 years after starting antiretroviral therapy. This sequence joins TRBV6-6 and TRBJ1-1; 7 nucleotides agree with TRBD1. The clonotype originates from a woman aged 40 to 55 with HIV. The CDR3 region has the DNA TGTGCCAGCAGCAGACAGGGCGAAGCTTTCTTT. Translated: CASSRQGEAFF.